The entry that follows covers one T cell receptor (beta chain) sequence. This record belongs to a study of cytomegalovirus exposure and HLA in healthy donors. Trimming took off 5 bases at V and 3 bases at J, with 3 bases between the two ends. The CDR3 is 11 amino acids. Germline lookup yields CDR1 SGHTA and CDR2 FQGNSA. The PCR used 60 Vbeta and 13 Jbeta primers. The repertoire was sequenced with immunoSEQ multiplex PCR; TCRdb's copy has only in-frame clones and lacks some. The sample holds some 150,000 clones; over 75% are singletons and the top ten take almost 6.5%. The source material was PBMCs. This receptor was identified in a man aged 35 to 55 in good health and CMV-seropositive. V gene TRBV7-2 combines with J gene TRBJ2-3; D is undetermined. The CDR3: CASSPTDTQYF. The CDR3 DNA is TGTGCCAGCAGCCCTACAGATACGCAGTATTTT.